This TCR beta chain is from a study of T-cell reconstitution after alpha-beta-depleted transplantation in children. This clonotype came up a few times. Its matching antigen is unknown. TCRbeta library construction was performed incorporating unique molecular identifiers. Via MiXCR, TCRdb re-called the PCR reads, giving one row per CDR3 protein. This table holds 100,000 to 130,000 distinct CDR3 sequences, around 6.4% found once. The study's findings and limits: Among T cells one year after transplant, newly produced cells accounted for most counts and diversity.

Germline V CDR1 and CDR2: MNHEY, SMNVEV (reference sequence). The CDR3 contains 15 residues. Between the trimmed V and J ends, which lost 2 bases and 2 bases, there was a span of 13 bases. The chain is built from TRBV27 and TRBJ2-7; the D gene is possibly TRBD1 (5 bases). The specimen was PBMCs, mostly from graft donor cells, collected 360 days after TCRalphabeta/CD19-depleted stem cell transplant. The sequence was obtained from a male patient aged 2 to 10 who had a stem cell transplant for acute lymphoblastic leukemia, so the T cells may come from the graft donor. The CDR3 spells CASSLRFTGPYEQYF. The CDR3 nucleotides are TGTGCCAGCAGTTTAAGGTTTACAGGACCCTACGAGCAGTACTTC.